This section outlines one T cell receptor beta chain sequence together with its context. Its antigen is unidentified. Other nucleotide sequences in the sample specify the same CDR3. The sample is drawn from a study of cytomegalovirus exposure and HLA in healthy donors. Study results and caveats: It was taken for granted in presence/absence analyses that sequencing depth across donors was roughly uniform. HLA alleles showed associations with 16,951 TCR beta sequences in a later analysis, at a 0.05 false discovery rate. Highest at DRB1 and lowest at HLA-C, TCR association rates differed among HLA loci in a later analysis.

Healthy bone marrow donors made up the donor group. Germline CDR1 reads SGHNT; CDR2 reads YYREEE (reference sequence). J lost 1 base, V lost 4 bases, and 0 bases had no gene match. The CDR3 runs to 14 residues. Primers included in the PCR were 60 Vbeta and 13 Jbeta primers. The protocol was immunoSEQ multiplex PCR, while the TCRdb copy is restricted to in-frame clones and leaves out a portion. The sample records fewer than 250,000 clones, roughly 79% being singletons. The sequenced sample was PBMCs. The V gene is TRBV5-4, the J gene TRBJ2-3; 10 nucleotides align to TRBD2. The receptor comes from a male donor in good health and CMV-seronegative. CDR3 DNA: TGTGCCAGCAGCCTAGCGGGGGGCACAGATACGCAGTATTTT. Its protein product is CASSLAGGTDTQYF.